This record concerns one T cell receptor (beta chain) sequence. Its cognate antigen has yet to be identified. Base qualities are missing; no much larger clone stands one base away. The germline V gene supplies CDR1 MNHEY and CDR2 SVGAGI. V gives up 5 bases and J gives up 10 bases, and the segment between their germline ends measures 12 bases. The CDR3 starts with the cysteine, ends with the phenylalanine, and has 13 residues. The sequence is cut down to CDR3 DNA, 39 bases in frame from base 1. All donors were healthy Caucasians. Three pairs of female monozygotic twins, all aged 18 to 29 years, made up the twin cohort. Peripheral blood mononuclear cells were used as the source from which RNA for TCR libraries was isolated. This sample was included in a study of identical twins (TCRdb year 2016). Notes on the research overall: To test whether fetal clonotypes persist, the study used deep sequencing on TCR alpha and beta repertoires from monozygotic twins, unrelated adults of various ages, and cord blood. To rule out contamination, the twin experiments were replicated at different times with different library preparation protocols.

General study outcomes and caveats: In monozygotic twins, out-of-frame TCR alpha sharing was systematically underestimated by recombination models, although the models agreed with sharing between unrelated individuals. Because the same donors could not be followed over many years, the conclusions relied on cross-sectional statistical analysis. Compared with coincidental sharing between unrelated individuals, out-of-frame TCR alpha sequences shared between twins had an excess of sequences with low generation probability. Excess twin sharing in beta out-of-frame sequences was weaker because fewer shared sequences lowered the signal-to-noise ratio. Fewer insertions were carried by abundant cord blood beta clonotypes; a weaker similar trend was observed in young adult naive repertoires, while no such trend was observed in memory repertoires. Invariant T cells such as MAIT and iNKT could partly confound zero-insertion analyses, although diverse VJ usage argued against such confounding for most clonotypes.

Library preparation was by 5' RACE. Data came from an Illumina HiSeq 2000. A universal primer binding site was added through template switching, and the final cDNA carried a unique molecular identifier so that TCR cDNA molecules could be counted accurately. First-strand cDNA for TCR alpha and beta chains was synthesized from specific primers in the conserved constant-segment region. Each cDNA library was double barcoded, with a SMART-Mk sample barcode plus Illumina barcodes, to control for contamination. TruSeq adapter sequences along with Illumina sample barcodes were introduced in two successive PCR steps. The Illumina HiSeq platform was used with custom primers to sequence TCR alpha and beta cDNA libraries. The authors' pipeline ran thus. MiGEC processed the raw reads to extract unique molecular identifiers, while MiXCR was used to determine the CDR3 positions. For each individual, recombination models were inferred using an EM algorithm with the repgenHMM and IGoR tools. The analysis of shared clonotypes was done with the tcR package in R, with sharing normalized by the product of cloneset sizes. Out-of-frame nonproductive sequences were analyzed to study raw recombination free of thymic and clonal selection effects. TCRdb's own reprocessing of the public reads used fastp at Q25 and MiXCR and kept productive beta chains. Entries that share a CDR3 protein sequence are merged under the most common genes and DNA. It is TCRdb's table, rather than the study itself, that gives the V and J calls and clone size. The sample records some 560,000 distinct CDR3 sequences, over 8.5% of which are singletons. Jointly, the top ten make up 3% of the sample.

These data are also associated with another study on yellow fever vaccine responses in identical twins. Drawing on the second study: According to the authors, in identical twins the way T cells responded to vaccination appeared partly convergent and partly personalized. In the study, vaccine-responding T cell clones were precisely tracked in identical twins.

The sequence is built from TRBV6-5 and TRBJ1-6; TRBD1 is possibly the D segment (5 matching bases). This receptor was obtained from a woman aged 18-29 years in good health. The sample taken for sequencing was PBMCs. The DNA is TGTGCCAGCAGTGCTCGAGGGGTCTCACCCCTCCACTTT. Its protein product is CASSARGVSPLHF.